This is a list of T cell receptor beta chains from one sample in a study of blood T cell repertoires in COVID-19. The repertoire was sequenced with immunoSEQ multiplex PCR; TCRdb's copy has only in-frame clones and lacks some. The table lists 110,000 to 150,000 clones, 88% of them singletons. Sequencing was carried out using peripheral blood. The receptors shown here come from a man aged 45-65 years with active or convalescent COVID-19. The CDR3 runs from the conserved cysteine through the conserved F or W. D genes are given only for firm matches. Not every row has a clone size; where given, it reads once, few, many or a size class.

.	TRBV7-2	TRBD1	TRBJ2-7	TGTGCCAGCAGCCCGACGAGGGACAGGGGATACGAGCAGTACTTC	CASSPTRDRGYEQYF
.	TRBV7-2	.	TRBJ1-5	TGTGCCAGCAGCCTAGACGGGGGCGGGAGTCAGCCCCAGCATTTT	CASSLDGGGSQPQHF
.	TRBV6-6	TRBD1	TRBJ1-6	TGTGCCAGCATCGGACAGGGCCAGGTGAATTCACCCCTCCACTTT	CASIGQGQVNSPLHF
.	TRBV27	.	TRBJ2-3	TGTGCCAGCAGTTTACAGGTCTCGACAGATACGCAGTATTTT	CASSLQVSTDTQYF
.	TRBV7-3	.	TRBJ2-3	TGTGCCAGCAGCTCCCCGGGACTCCAATACCGGTATTTT	CASSSPGLQYRYF
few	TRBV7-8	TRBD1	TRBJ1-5	TGTGCCAGCAGCTCCCATCGGGGCAGGGGGCGCATCCGGAATCAGCCCCAGCATTTT	CASSSHRGRGRIRNQPQHF
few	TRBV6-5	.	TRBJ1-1	TGTGCCAGCAGAAAAACAGGGAACGAAGCTTTCTTT	CASRKTGNEAFF
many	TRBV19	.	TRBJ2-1	TGTGCCAGTATGGGGGGAGCTTCCTCGTCTTACAATGAGCAGTTCTTC	CASMGGASSSYNEQFF
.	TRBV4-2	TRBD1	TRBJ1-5	TGTGCCAGCAGCCAAGAGACGACAGGGGGCAATCAGCCCCAGCATTTT	CASSQETTGGNQPQHF
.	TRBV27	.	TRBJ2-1	TGTGCCAGCAGTTTATCGGGGGGGCCCCCCAGTGAGCAGTTCTTC	CASSLSGGPPSEQFF
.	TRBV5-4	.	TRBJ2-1	TGTGCCAGCAGCCCGGGACAAGACAATGAGCAGTTCTTC	CASSPGQDNEQFF
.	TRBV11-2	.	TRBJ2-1	TGTGCCAGCAGCTCGGACTACTCGGCCTACAATGAGCAGTTCTTC	CASSSDYSAYNEQFF
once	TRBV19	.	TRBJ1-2	TGTGCCAGTAGTAGGCAGGGGCAAGCTAACTATGGCTACACCTTC	CASSRQGQANYGYTF
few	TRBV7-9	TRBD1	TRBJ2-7	TGTGCCAGCGAGCGACAGGGGTCAACCTACGAGCAGTACTTC	CASERQGSTYEQYF
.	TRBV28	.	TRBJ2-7	TGTGCCAGCCGGATACTACGCGAGCAGTACTTC	CASRILREQYF
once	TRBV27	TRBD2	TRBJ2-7	TGTGCCAGCAGCCTTTCCCCCCTAGCGGGAAGCCCCTACGAGCAGTACTTC	CASSLSPLAGSPYEQYF
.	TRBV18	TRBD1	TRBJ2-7	TGTGCCAGCTCACCGAAGACAGGGGGCCACGAGCAGTACTTC	CASSPKTGGHEQYF
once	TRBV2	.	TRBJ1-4	TGTGCCAGCAGTGGGCAGATGAATGAAAAACTGTTTTTT	CASSGQMNEKLFF
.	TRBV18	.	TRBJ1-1	TGTGCCAGCTCACCCAAAGTGGGACACGAGAACACTGAAGCTTTCTTT	CASSPKVGHENTEAFF
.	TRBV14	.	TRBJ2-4	TGTGCCAGCAGCAAAATGGGGGCCGGGGAAGCCAAAAACATTCAGTACTTC	CASSKMGAGEAKNIQYF
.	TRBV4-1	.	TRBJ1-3	TGCGCCAGCAGCCAAGACGCTGCACTAAACACCATATATTTT	CASSQDAALNTIYF
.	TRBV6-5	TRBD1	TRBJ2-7	TGTGCCAGCCTGTGGACAGGGGGACCTTACGAGCAGTACTTC	CASLWTGGPYEQYF
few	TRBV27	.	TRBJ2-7	TGTGCCAGCAGTCCAAGGCTAGTGAGGACTCAAGCGTCCTACGAGCAGTACTTC	CASSPRLVRTQASYEQYF
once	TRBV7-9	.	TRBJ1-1	TGTGCCAGCAGCTCCTCGGACAGAGGAGCTTTCTTT	CASSSSDRGAFF
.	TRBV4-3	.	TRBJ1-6	TGCGCCAGCAGCCAAGAGGACCGAGGGGGGGGGTGGAAACCCCTCCACTTT	CASSQEDRGGGWKPLHF
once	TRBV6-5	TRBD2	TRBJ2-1	TGTGCCAGCAGTTCTAGCGGGAGGGAGCAGTTCTTC	CASSSSGREQFF
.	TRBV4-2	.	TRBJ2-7	TGTGCCAGCAGCCTGGACAGCAGCTCCTACGAGCAGTACTTC	CASSLDSSSYEQYF
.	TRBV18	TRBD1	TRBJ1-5	TGTGCCAGCTCGGGGACAGGACCCAATCAGCCCCAGCATTTT	CASSGTGPNQPQHF
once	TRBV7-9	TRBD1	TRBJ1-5	TGTGCCAGCAGCCGGGGACAGGGATATCAGCCCCAGCATTTT	CASSRGQGYQPQHF
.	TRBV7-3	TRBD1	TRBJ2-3	TGTGCCAGCAGCACTCGACAGGGTTCAGATACGCAGTATTTT	CASSTRQGSDTQYF
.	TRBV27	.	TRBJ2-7	TGTGCCAGCAGTTTATCCACCGGCTACGAGCAGTACTTC	CASSLSTGYEQYF